This T cell receptor beta chain was captured in a study of response to subunit inactivated influenza vaccine. Study observations and caveats: There was a suggestion from the authors that each seasonal influenza vaccination recruits few new T cells.

The germline CDR1 and CDR2 sequences are MDHEN and SYDVKM. The CDR3 totals 13 residues. V lost 6 bases, J lost 3 bases, and 5 bases stayed unmatched. This clonotype was counted between two and nine times. The antigen is not known. TCRdb independently ran MiXCR on the RT-PCR reads; one entry per CDR3 protein. This table has 650,000 to 800,000 distinct CDR3 sequences, roughly 13% appearing once. The chain is built from TRBV28 and TRBJ2-7, with 7 nucleotides matching TRBD1. This sequence was found in a middle-aged man who received an inactivated influenza vaccine. The sample consisted of PBMCs from blood, taken approximately 15 days before vaccination. The CDR3 sequence is CASRRQGHYEQYF. CDR3 in DNA: TGTGCCAGCAGGCGACAGGGACACTACGAGCAGTACTTC.